This TCR beta chain was captured by sequencing in a study of T-cell reconstitution after alpha-beta-depleted transplantation in children. This clonotype was counted ten times or more. Its matching antigen is unknown. Unique molecular identifiers were incorporated during preparation of the TCRbeta library. TCRdb re-called the PCR reads with MiXCR, one entry per CDR3 protein. The table shows 450,000 to 700,000 distinct CDR3 sequences, with 25% to 30% occurring only once. V lost 2 bases, J lost 2 bases, and 8 bases stayed unmatched. Germline V gene lookup returns CDR1 SGHRS and CDR2 YFSETQ. There are 16 residues in the CDR3. Findings of the study overall: Where some patients showed high TCRbeta diversity at day 60, it came from recipient T cells and thymic progenitors that had survived. One year post-transplant, T-cell counts and diversity were largely derived from T cells produced anew. Reportedly, roughly two months post-transplant, alpha-beta T cells arose from several hundred expanded graft clones.

The sample here was PBMCs, taken before TCRalphabeta/CD19-depleted stem cell transplant. The sequence came from a boy under two years old with Wiskott-Aldrich syndrome, due to receive a stem cell transplant. The rearrangement links TRBV5-1 to TRBJ2-7, with 9 positions matching TRBD2. The CDR3 DNA is TGCGCCAGCAGCTTAGAGTCAGCGGGAGGTCCCTACGAGCAGTACTTC. It yields the protein CASSLESAGGPYEQYF.